Listed below are T cell receptor beta chains from one sample, sequenced in a study of T cell changes during pregnancy in multiple sclerosis. Sequencing used immunoSEQ multiplex PCR; TCRdb keeps in-frame clones, though not all of them. The sample holds fewer than 70,000 clones, roughly 93% seen once. This material consisted of peripheral blood, taken in the third trimester of pregnancy. The receptor source for this set is a female donor with multiple sclerosis, enrolled in a pregnancy study. The CDR3 runs from the conserved cysteine through the conserved F or W. The order of the fields is V gene, D gene, J gene, clone size, CDR3 DNA, CDR3 protein. D genes are given only for firm matches. A clone size is listed for some rows: how often the clone was seen (once, few, many), or a class if it is expanded.

>TRBV7-9|TRBD2|TRBJ2-5|.
TGTGCCAGCAGCTTAGTCACTGGATTAGCGGGGGGTAGAGAGACCCAGTACTTC
CASSLVTGLAGGRETQYF
>TRBV5-1|TRBD2|TRBJ2-1|.
TGCGCCAGCAGCCCGGGACTAGCGGACTACAATGAGCAGTTCTTC
CASSPGLADYNEQFF
>TRBV6-6|.|TRBJ1-2|.
TGTGCCAGCAGTCCGACAGCTAACTATGGCTACACCTTC
CASSPTANYGYTF
>TRBV30|TRBD2|TRBJ2-3|.
TGTGCCTGGGCGGGGGGCGATACGCAGTATTTT
CAWAGGDTQYF
>TRBV10-3|TRBD2|TRBJ2-1|once
TGTGCCATCAGCGACCCTAGCGGGGGCTACAATGAGCAGTTCTTC
CAISDPSGGYNEQFF
>TRBV9|.|TRBJ2-5|.
TGTGCCAGCAGCGGCGGGGACCCGCAAGAGACCCAGTACTTC
CASSGGDPQETQYF
>TRBV28|TRBD2|TRBJ2-1|few
TGTGCCAGCACCTCCCGTGTAGGGGCTAGCGGGGCCCAGGGGTCCTACAATGAGCAGTTCTTC
CASTSRVGASGAQGSYNEQFF
>TRBV7-7|.|TRBJ2-2|.
TGTGCTAGCTCTACGGTGAACACCGGGGAGCTGTTTTTT
CASSTVNTGELFF
>TRBV5-1|.|TRBJ1-2|.
TGCGCCAGCAGCTTGGAGGTCAGGGTTTATGGCTACACCTTC
CASSLEVRVYGYTF
>TRBV6-1|.|TRBJ1-2|.
TGTGCCAGCAGTGAAGCGTTAGAGGGCTACACCTTC
CASSEALEGYTF
>TRBV5-6|TRBD1|TRBJ1-2|.
TGTGCCAGCAGTTGGGACAGGACCTATGGCTACACCTTC
CASSWDRTYGYTF
>TRBV9|.|TRBJ2-5|.
TGTGCCAGCAGCGTAGGGAGCGTGCCTACGACCCAGTACTTC
CASSVGSVPTTQYF
>TRBV6-4|.|TRBJ2-3|.
TGTGCCAGCAGGGAAACAGGCACAGATACGCAGTATTTT
CASRETGTDTQYF
>TRBV19|.|TRBJ2-7|.
TGTGCCAGTAGTATAAGAGGAGGGATCTACGAGCAGTACTTC
CASSIRGGIYEQYF
>TRBV27|.|TRBJ1-5|once
TGTGCCAGCGCCTCCTCCTACACGGAGAGCAATCAGCCCCAGCATTTT
CASASSYTESNQPQHF
>TRBV14|TRBD1|TRBJ1-2|.
TGTGCCAGCAGCCAGGCCGCAGGGGGAGTCTATGGCTACACCTTC
CASSQAAGGVYGYTF
>TRBV5-1|TRBD1|TRBJ1-1|.
TGCGCCAGCAGCTTGTGGGGACAGGATACTGAAGCTTTCTTT
CASSLWGQDTEAFF
>TRBV5-6|TRBD1|TRBJ2-3|.
TGTGCCAGCAGCCGCATACAGTACAGGGGAGATACGCAGTATTTT
CASSRIQYRGDTQYF
>TRBV19|TRBD1|TRBJ1-6|.
TGTGCCAGTGGACAGGGGTATTCACCCCTCCACTTT
CASGQGYSPLHF
>TRBV9|.|TRBJ1-1|.
TGTGCCAGCAGCCTAAAGGGCAGGGACACTGAAGCTTTCTTT
CASSLKGRDTEAFF
>TRBV7-2|.|TRBJ1-6|.
TGTGCCAGCAGCTCGGACAGTGGGAATTCACCCCTCCACTTT
CASSSDSGNSPLHF
>TRBV30|.|TRBJ2-2|once
TGTGCCTGGAGTGTCTTGAGGGTAGGACCCGGGGAGCTGTTTTTT
CAWSVLRVGPGELFF
>TRBV4-1|.|TRBJ2-2|.
TGCGCCAGCAGCCAAGTATCCGCTCGGACCGGGGAGCTGTTTTTT
CASSQVSARTGELFF
>TRBV30|.|TRBJ1-5|few
TGTGCCTGGAGTGCCGAGTGGGGCGCTGGGGGCAATCAGCCCCAGCATTTT
CAWSAEWGAGGNQPQHF
>TRBV2|TRBD1|TRBJ2-5|.
TGTGCCAGCAGTGCCGGACGGGCAGGGGGAGAGACCCAGTACTTC
CASSAGRAGGETQYF
>TRBV29-1|TRBD1|TRBJ2-5|.
TGCAGCGCCAGGGACAGGGGTACCGAGACCCAGTACTTC
CSARDRGTETQYF
>TRBV10-3|TRBD1|TRBJ1-1|.
TGTGCCATCAGGGCGGGACAGGGGAGGGGGACTGAAGCTTTCTTT
CAIRAGQGRGTEAFF
>TRBV10-3|.|TRBJ1-4|few
TGTGCCATCAGTTGGGAGGGCGAAGAAAAACTGTTTTTT
CAISWEGEEKLFF
>TRBV5-4|TRBD2|TRBJ2-2|once
TGTGCCAGCAGGGATAGCGGGGTCACCGGGGAGCTGTTTTTT
CASRDSGVTGELFF
>TRBV10-1|.|TRBJ2-1|.
TGCGCCAGCAGTGACCGGAGGGGGCGGCGCAATGAGCAGTTCTTC
CASSDRRGRRNEQFF
>TRBV5-3|.|TRBJ1-1|.
TGTGCCAGAAGCTTGGTCGTTAGTTCTGCGACAGACCTATCTCTGAGTTCTGAAGCTTTCTTT
CARSLVVSSATDLSLSSEAFF
>TRBV19|.|TRBJ1-4|once
TGTGCCACCCTAAGGACGGGGGGAGAAACTAATGAAAAACTGTTTTTT
CATLRTGGETNEKLFF
>TRBV5-1|.|TRBJ2-5|.
TGCGCCAGCAGCTTGGATGGCTACCAAGAGACCCAGTACTTC
CASSLDGYQETQYF
>TRBV27|TRBD1|TRBJ2-7|.
TGTGCCAGCAGTCTCTCAAGGTGGCAGGGGGACTACGAGCAGTACTTC
CASSLSRWQGDYEQYF
>TRBV18|TRBD1|TRBJ1-1|.
TGTGCCAGCTCAGGACAGGAGAACACTGAAGCTTTCTTT
CASSGQENTEAFF